The 13 T cell receptor beta chains in this list originate from one sample, sequenced in a study of blood T cell repertoires in COVID-19. Profiling relied on immunoSEQ multiplex PCR, and the TCRdb table lists in-frame clones only, not all of them. The data hold 150,000 to 200,000 clones, with approximately 75% observed a single time. Sequenced: peripheral blood. The receptor set was obtained from a human donor in a cohort sampled during active COVID-19.

The chain carries TRBV11-2 and TRBJ1-1; 7 nucleotides line up with TRBD1. CDR1 SGHAT and CDR2 FQNNGV come from the germline V gene. V lost 3 bases and J lost 0; bases outside the gene matches: 4. The length of the CDR3 is 15 residues. CDR3 sequence: CASSLGQTVNTEAFF. CDR3 nucleotide sequence: TGTGCCAGCAGCTTGGGACAGACTGTGAACACTGAAGCTTTCTTT.

The chain couples TRBV5-4 to TRBJ1-3; no definite D call. Germline V gene lookup returns CDR1 SGHNT and CDR2 YYREEE (reference sequence). With 0 bases removed from V and 0 bases from J, the gap between germline ends came to 7 bases. The CDR3 has 15 residues. CDR3 in amino acids: CASSLDSHSGNTIYF. The CDR3 nucleotides read TGTGCCAGCAGCTTGGACAGCCACTCTGGAAACACCATATATTTT. The variable domain in full, with the rest retrieved from reference TRBV5-4 and TRBJ1-3, is ETGVTQSPTHLIKTRGQQVTLRCSSQSGHNTVSWYQQALGQGPQFIFQYYREEENGRGNFPPRFSGLQFPNYSSELNVNALELDDSALYLCASSLDSHSGNTIYFGEGSWLTVV.

This clone was counted a single time. This rearrangement joins TRBV21-1 to TRBJ1-2; the tabulated D call, TRBD1, remains unverified against the DNA. TRBV21-1 is shown as a pseudogene. The CDR3 is made up of 15 amino acids. Written as DNA, the CDR3 is TGTGCCAGCAGCCTAAGACAGGGTTTTAACTATGGCTACACCTTC. It encodes CASSLRQGFNYGYTF.

The rearrangement joins TRBV7-8 to TRBJ2-6, with D uncertain. Trimming pared 2 bases from V and 2 bases from J, leaving 4 bases between. CDR3 length: 14 amino acids. Germline CDR1 is SGHVS and CDR2 is FQNEAQ. CDR3 in amino acids: CASSLLAGANVLTF. In DNA form, the CDR3 reads TGTGCCAGCAGCTTACTCGCTGGGGCCAACGTCCTGACTTTC.

This clone was picked up a small number of times. The rearrangement joins TRBV18 to TRBJ1-1, with 7 bases that match TRBD1. Per germline, CDR1 KGHSH and CDR2 LQKENI. This CDR3 spans 14 amino acids. V gave up 3 bases and J gave up 0 bases; unmatched junction bases: 1. The CDR3 DNA follows: TGTGCCAGCTCACCCAGGGGGGTGAACACTGAAGCTTTCTTT. This codes for CASSPRGVNTEAFF.

Only a few counts were recorded for this clone. The chain links TRBV3-1 (or the pseudogene TRBV3-2) to TRBJ2-3, with D tentatively TRBD2 (6 bases). Germline V gene lookup returns CDR1 LGHDT and CDR2 YNNKEL (reference sequence). The germline V and J ends were trimmed by 0 bases and 4 bases, with 11 bases remaining between them. CDR3 length: 15 residues. CDR3 region: CASSQERSGSDTQYF. The CDR3 region has the DNA TGTGCCAGCAGCCAAGAGAGGAGCGGGTCAGATACGCAGTATTTT.

The chain employs TRBV25-1 and TRBJ2-7; D gene uncertain. In germline, CDR1 is MGHDK, CDR2 SYGVNS. The V end lost 1 base, the J end lost 4 bases, and 5 bases lay between the germline ends. The CDR3 loop spans 12 amino acids. For the CDR3, the DNA is TGTGCCAGCAGTGAATCATTGTACGAGCAGTACTTC. Residues: CASSESLYEQYF.

V usage is TRBV6-5 and J usage is TRBJ1-1; no clear D. The CDR3 loop spans 13 amino acids. Germline V CDR1 and CDR2: MNHEY, SVGAGI. Trimming cost V 7 bases and J 4 bases, with 13 bases left between them. CDR3: CASTTPGGTEAFF. Here the CDR3 DNA reads TGTGCCAGCACTACACCAGGAGGCACTGAAGCTTTCTTT.

The chain is built from TRBV18 and TRBJ2-1; 7 bases line up with TRBD2. This CDR3 has 15 amino acids. J gave up 4 bases and V 0 bases, and 3 bases lay outside the gene matches. The germline CDR1 and CDR2 sequences are KGHSH and LQKENI. CDR3 sequence: CASSPPSGYYNEQFF. DNA of the CDR3: TGTGCCAGCTCACCACCTAGCGGGTATTACAATGAGCAGTTCTTC.

The chain recombines TRBV7-9 with TRBJ1-6; D ambiguous. V was pared by 6 bases and J by 0 bases, with 6 bases between. CDR3 length equals 14 residues. Germline loops: CDR1 SEHNR, CDR2 FQNEAQ (reference sequence). CDR3 residues: CASRRSSYNSPLHF. The CDR3 bases are TGTGCCAGCAGAAGGAGCTCCTATAATTCACCCCTCCACTTT.

This clone was counted between two and nine times. J is TRBJ2-2 and V is TRBV4-1; 7 bases match TRBD1. After removal of 0 bases from V and 0 bases from J, the junction contained 7 bases not matched to a gene. Germline CDR1 and CDR2: MGHRA and YSYEKL. The CDR3 has 18 residues. The CDR3 here is CASSQESSTGTNTGELFF. CDR3 bases: TGCGCCAGCAGCCAAGAATCCTCGACAGGGACGAACACCGGGGAGCTGTTTTTT.

This sequence joins TRBV7-2 and TRBJ1-1, with D uncertain. This CDR3 has 12 amino acids. The germline gives CDR1 SGHTA, CDR2 FQGNSA. Between the trimmed V and J ends, which lost 0 bases and 7 bases, there was a span of 6 bases. The CDR3: CASSLAKNEAFF. The CDR3 region has the DNA TGTGCCAGCAGCTTAGCCAAAAATGAAGCTTTCTTT.

The genes are TRBV11-2 and TRBJ1-2, with a tentative D call TRBD1 (6 bases). The V end was cut by 4 bases, the J end by 7 bases, with 10 bases between. CDR3 length equals 12 residues. Germline loops: CDR1 SGHAT, CDR2 FQNNGV. CDR3 DNA sequence: TGTGCCAGCAGCTCACAGGGAAGTGGCTACACCTTC. Its translation is CASSSQGSGYTF.